The 28 T cell receptor beta chains below all came from one sample that was sequenced in a study of shared clonotypes between healthy human individuals. This table comes from immunoSEQ multiplex PCR, and its TCRdb copy is limited to in-frame clones, with some not included. There are about 2,100,000 clones in the sample; just over 90% occur only once, and 1.5% to 2% lies in the top ten. Selected positively for CCR7 and CD45RO-negative, naive CD8 cells excluded terminally differentiated effector memory CD45RA+ cells. Sequenced sample: naive CD8+ T cells from PBMCs. These receptors were collected from a man younger than 35 in good health. Some clones in this sample may be carry-over from other donors' samples.

The chain has TRBV7-9 and TRBJ1-2; D call uncertain. The CDR3 spans 14 residues. Trimming cost V 1 base and J 7 bases, with 13 bases left between them. The V gene's germline CDR1 is SEHNR and CDR2 FQNEAQ (reference sequence). The CDR3 nucleotides read TGTGCCAGCAGCTTAGTTGCGGGGTTAGCTGGCTACACCTTC. Translating it yields CASSLVAGLAGYTF.

The rearrangement links TRBV7-9 to TRBJ1-2; perhaps TRBD1 as D (5 bases). V lost 6 bases, J lost 4 bases, and 18 bases lay in between. The germline CDR1 and CDR2 sequences are SEHNR and FQNEAQ (reference sequence). CDR3 size: 15 residues. This CDR3 is CASRDTGAAGYGYTF. CDR3 in DNA: TGTGCCAGCAGGGATACAGGAGCCGCCGGCTATGGCTACACCTTC.

The chain links TRBV19 to TRBJ1-2; tentative D call: TRBD1 (5 bases). V lost 5 bases and J lost 4, with 17 bases in between. The CDR3 spans 15 residues. Germline lookup yields CDR1 LNHDA and CDR2 SQIVND (reference sequence). The CDR3: CASSPRTKGIYGYTF. The DNA for the CDR3 is TGTGCCAGTAGTCCCAGGACGAAGGGGATCTATGGCTACACCTTC.

This rearrangement joins TRBV11-2 to TRBJ2-5, with 8 bases that match TRBD2. After removal of 1 base from V and 1 base from J, the junction contained 8 bases not matched to a gene. The CDR3 length is 17 residues. Germline assignment: CDR1 SGHAT and CDR2 FQNNGV. CDR3 DNA sequence: TGTGCCAGCAGCTTAGGGGAAATCACTAGCGGCCAAGAGACCCAGTACTTC. Protein sequence: CASSLGEITSGQETQYF.

The chain recombines TRBV27 with TRBJ1-5, with TRBD1 matching 7 bases. Losses at the gene ends were 5 bases for V and 7 bases for J; bases not matched to a gene: 11. The germline gives CDR1 MNHEY, CDR2 SMNVEV (reference sequence). The CDR3 has 15 amino acids. CDR3 DNA: TGTGCCAGCAGTGAGCTTGGACAGGTGGGACAGCCCCAGCATTTT. Translation: CASSELGQVGQPQHF.

This sequence joins TRBV5-8 and TRBJ2-5; unclear D gene. The CDR3 totals 14 residues. The ends were cut back, 7 bases at V and 2 bases at J, with 15 bases in the middle. Germline assignment: CDR1 SGHTS and CDR2 YDEGEE. The CDR3 DNA reads TGTGCCAGCGCCCAGAGGCAGCTACAAGAGACCCAGTACTTC. The encoded protein is CASAQRQLQETQYF.

In regard to this clone: This sample also contains other DNA sequences that code for the same CDR3. The V gene is TRBV27, the J gene TRBJ1-1; TRBD1 is a possible D gene (5 bases). This CDR3 contains 14 residues. Germline values: CDR1 MNHEY, CDR2 SMNVEV (reference sequence). V dropped 2 bases and J dropped 4 bases, with 11 bases sitting between them. The CDR3 reads CASSLRGVGTEAFF. In DNA, the CDR3 is TGTGCCAGCAGTTTACGGGGGGTTGGCACTGAAGCTTTCTTT.

The chain has TRBV5-1 and TRBJ1-2; tentatively, D is TRBD1 (5 bases). The CDR3 is 15 residues long. Germline-derived CDR1 and CDR2 are SGHRS and YFSETQ. V shed 2 bases and J shed 1 base, with 12 bases lying between them. The CDR3 DNA follows: TGCGCCAGCAGCTTTTTCCGGGACCTTAACTATGGCTACACCTTC. Protein: CASSFFRDLNYGYTF.

In the case of this clone: This same CDR3 is encoded by further DNA sequences in the sample. The chain links TRBV11-2 to TRBJ2-1; D gene unclear. Deletions cut 1 base from V and 7 bases from J, with 5 bases between. This CDR3 is 12 amino acids long. In germline, CDR1 is SGHAT, CDR2 FQNNGV. The CDR3 loop is CASSLVANEQFF. CDR3 nucleotide sequence: TGTGCCAGCAGCTTAGTGGCGAATGAGCAGTTCTTC.

The chain combines TRBV28 with TRBJ2-5; D is undetermined. The CDR3 spans 14 residues. With 7 bases removed from V and 4 bases from J, the gap between germline ends came to 16 bases. Germline V lookup: CDR1 MDHEN, CDR2 SYDVKM. Written as DNA, the CDR3 is TGTGCCAGCACCCCTATAGACGGGTCAGAGACCCAGTACTTC. Its translation: CASTPIDGSETQYF. Looking up the rest from reference TRBV28 and TRBJ2-5 gives the full variable domain: DVKVTQSSRYLVKRTGEKVFLECVQDMDHENMFWYRQDPGLGLRLIYFSYDVKMKEKGDIPEGYSVSREKKERFSLILESASTNQTSMYLCASTPIDGSETQYFGPGTRLLVL.

V and J are TRBV7-9 and TRBJ1-4; weak D call: TRBD1 (5 bases). CDR1 SEHNR and CDR2 FQNEAQ come from the germline V gene (reference sequence). The CDR3 length is 14 residues. V was cut by 1 base and J by 7 bases, with 10 bases left in between. The CDR3 sequence is CASSLGGDGEKLFF. In DNA, the CDR3 is TGTGCCAGCAGCTTAGGTGGGGACGGTGAAAAACTGTTTTTT.

The chain carries TRBV4-2 and TRBJ2-7; D unclear. CDR1 is LGHNA, CDR2 YNFKEQ, per germline. Trimming took off 4 bases at V and 2 bases at J, with 18 bases between the two ends. This CDR3 is 16 amino acids long. The CDR3 DNA is TGTGCCAGCAGCCGCAAGAGCCAGGATTACGCCTACGAGCAGTACTTC. Its translation is CASSRKSQDYAYEQYF.

In the case of this clone: This CDR3 is also generated by other DNA sequences in the sample. CDR3 DNA: TGTGCCAGCAGCTTAGGAGGGGCAACTGAAGCTTTCTTT. Its translation is CASSLGGATEAFF. The chain carries TRBV11-2 and TRBJ1-1; possible D gene TRBD1, 5 bases. Deletions cut 1 base from V and 5 bases from J, with 8 bases between. The germline gives CDR1 SGHAT, CDR2 FQNNGV. CDR3 length: 13 amino acids.

V and J are TRBV25-1 and TRBJ2-5; D uncertain. The V end was cut by 1 base, the J end by 2 bases, with 11 bases between. Germline V gene data show CDR1 as MGHDK and CDR2 as SYGVNS. The CDR3 spans 15 residues. The CDR3 loop reads CASSEFGVRQETQYF. The CDR3 nucleotides read TGTGCCAGCAGTGAATTTGGGGTTAGGCAAGAGACCCAGTACTTC.

This rearrangement joins TRBV27 to TRBJ2-7, with 7 bases matching TRBD1. This CDR3 region has 15 residues. The germline CDR1 and CDR2 sequences are MNHEY and SMNVEV (reference sequence). Trimming at V came to 6 bases and at J to 0 bases, leaving 8 bases not matched to a gene. CDR3 residues: CASRPGQVSSYEQYF. The CDR3, as DNA: TGTGCCAGCAGGCCCGGACAGGTGAGCTCCTACGAGCAGTACTTC.

This sequence joins TRBV19 and TRBJ2-3; D unclear. The V gene lost 5 bases and the J gene lost 0 bases, with 9 bases spanning the gap. The CDR3 is 14 residues long. The germline V gene has CDR1 LNHDA and CDR2 SQIVND (reference sequence). The CDR3 loop reads CASSPLVSTDTQYF. The CDR3 DNA reads as TGTGCCAGTAGTCCCCTGGTCAGCACAGATACGCAGTATTTT.

Concerning this clone itself: Since the CDR3 does not end with the conserved phenylalanine or tryptophan, this likely comes from a read error. This chain connects TRBV4-1 to TRBJ1-2; D is uncertain. The CDR3 contains 14 residues. Germline-derived CDR1 and CDR2 are MGHRA and YSYEKL. The V end was cut by 1 base, the J end by 4 bases, with 10 bases between. CDR3 nucleotides: TGCGCCAGCAGCCAAGTTCGCGAAGCCTATGGCTACACCCTC. Translated, it gives CASSQVREAYGYTL.

Here the CDR3 DNA reads TGTGCCAGCAGTTTGTTGGGCGGGAGGGGGAGTCGGACCGGGGAGCTGTTTTTT. Translating it yields CASSLLGGRGSRTGELFF. The rearrangement uses TRBV27 and TRBJ2-2, with 9 bases fitting TRBD2. The V gene end was trimmed by 3 bases and the J gene end by 5 bases; junction bases not matched to a gene: 13. The CDR3 contains 18 residues. Germline assignment: CDR1 MNHEY and CDR2 SMNVEV (reference sequence).

The CDR3 nucleotides are TGTGCCAGCAGCTCTCTCTTGGGTACAACTGAAGCTTTCTTT. Translated: CASSSLLGTTEAFF. The chain has TRBV7-2 and TRBJ1-1; D is unclear. The CDR3 contains 14 residues. The germline V gene encodes CDR1 SGHTA and CDR2 FQGNSA. Deletions cut 4 bases from V and 5 bases from J, with 14 bases between.

The V call is TRBV14, the J call TRBJ2-3; D ambiguous. Germline lookup yields CDR1 SGHDN and CDR2 FVKESK. The CDR3 contains 17 residues. Trimming stripped 3 bases from V and 0 bases from J, with 16 bases between. The CDR3 is CASSHLLGPLSTDTQYF. The CDR3, as DNA: TGTGCCAGCAGCCACCTTCTAGGACCCCTGAGCACAGATACGCAGTATTTT. The complete variable domain, with remaining parts taken from reference TRBV14 and TRBJ2-3, reads EAGVTQFPSHSVIEKGQTVTLRCDPISGHDNLYWYRRVMGKEIKFLLHFVKESKQDESGMPNNRFLAERTGGTYSTLKVQPAELEDSGVYFCASSHLLGPLSTDTQYFGPGTRLTVL.

The gene calls are TRBV5-6 and TRBJ2-7, with 7 bases that match TRBD2. Germline loops: CDR1 SGHDT, CDR2 YYEEEE. J gave up 1 base and V 0 bases, and 7 bases lay outside the gene matches. CDR3 size: 16 residues. The CDR3 spells CASSLVWAGESYEQYF. DNA of the CDR3: TGTGCCAGCAGCTTGGTGTGGGCGGGGGAGTCCTACGAGCAGTACTTC.

Points on this clone: A read error may explain this, as a much larger clone is one base away. This same CDR3 is encoded by further DNA sequences in the sample. The chain employs TRBV7-3 and TRBJ2-1; unclear D gene. Trimming removed 2 bases at V and 5 bases at J, with 4 bases between. Looked up from germline, CDR1 is SGHTA and CDR2 is FQGTGA. The CDR3 contains 12 residues. CDR3 region: CASSLGNNEQFF. The CDR3 DNA reads TGTGCCAGCAGCTTAGGGAACAATGAGCAGTTCTTC.

Turning to this clone: This same CDR3 is encoded by further DNA sequences in the sample. The chain links TRBV9 to TRBJ2-1; 10 bases fit TRBD2. Germline CDR1 and CDR2: SGDLS and YYNGEE. This CDR3 region has 15 residues. Trimming at V came to 4 bases and at J to 4 bases, leaving 5 bases not matched to a gene. The CDR3 spells CASSPGLAEYNEQFF. In DNA, the CDR3 is TGTGCCAGCAGCCCAGGACTAGCGGAGTACAATGAGCAGTTCTTC.

The CDR3 protein is CASSRLSQVSYTF. The CDR3 nucleotides are TGTGCCAGCAGCCGACTATCACAAGTAAGCTACACCTTC. The rearrangement links TRBV28 to TRBJ1-2; D is undetermined. V was pared by 6 bases and J by 9 bases, with 17 bases between. Per germline, CDR1 MDHEN and CDR2 SYDVKM. This CDR3 region has 13 residues.

The genes are TRBV6-6 and TRBJ1-4; 10 bases are a match to TRBD1. The CDR3 covers 15 residues. Germline-derived CDR1 and CDR2 are MNHNY and SVGAGI (reference sequence). Losses at the gene ends were 4 bases for V and 8 bases for J; bases not matched to a gene: 7. The CDR3 loop is CASSWATGGEEKLFF. As DNA, the CDR3 is TGTGCCAGCAGTTGGGCGACAGGGGGCGAGGAAAAACTGTTTTTT.

V gene TRBV19 combines with J gene TRBJ1-1; D unclear. The CDR3 length is 15 residues. Germline V gene lookup returns CDR1 LNHDA and CDR2 SQIVND (reference sequence). Trimming left V 6 bases short and J 0 bases short, with 14 bases between. CDR3 bases: TGTGCCAGTAGCCTCCGACGGGAGCTGAACACTGAAGCTTTCTTT. It specifies CASSLRRELNTEAFF.

This chain connects TRBV19 to TRBJ1-5; no clear D. Germline V lookup: CDR1 LNHDA, CDR2 SQIVND (reference sequence). This CDR3 has 14 residues. V was trimmed by 1 base and J by 4 bases, leaving 8 bases between them. The CDR3 DNA reads as TGTGCCAGTAGTATAGCGGTACCTAATCAGCCCCAGCATTTT. Its translation: CASSIAVPNQPQHF.

Remarks on this clone: At the DNA level, this CDR3 is encoded by other sequences in the same sample as well. The chain recombines TRBV6-1 with TRBJ1-1, with D tentatively TRBD1 (5 bases). Trimming stripped 4 bases from V and 4 bases from J, with 7 bases between. Germline loops: CDR1 MNHNS, CDR2 SASEGT. This CDR3 contains 12 residues. CDR3 amino acids: CASSGGGTEAFF. DNA for the CDR3: TGTGCCAGCAGTGGGGGGGGCACTGAAGCTTTCTTT.